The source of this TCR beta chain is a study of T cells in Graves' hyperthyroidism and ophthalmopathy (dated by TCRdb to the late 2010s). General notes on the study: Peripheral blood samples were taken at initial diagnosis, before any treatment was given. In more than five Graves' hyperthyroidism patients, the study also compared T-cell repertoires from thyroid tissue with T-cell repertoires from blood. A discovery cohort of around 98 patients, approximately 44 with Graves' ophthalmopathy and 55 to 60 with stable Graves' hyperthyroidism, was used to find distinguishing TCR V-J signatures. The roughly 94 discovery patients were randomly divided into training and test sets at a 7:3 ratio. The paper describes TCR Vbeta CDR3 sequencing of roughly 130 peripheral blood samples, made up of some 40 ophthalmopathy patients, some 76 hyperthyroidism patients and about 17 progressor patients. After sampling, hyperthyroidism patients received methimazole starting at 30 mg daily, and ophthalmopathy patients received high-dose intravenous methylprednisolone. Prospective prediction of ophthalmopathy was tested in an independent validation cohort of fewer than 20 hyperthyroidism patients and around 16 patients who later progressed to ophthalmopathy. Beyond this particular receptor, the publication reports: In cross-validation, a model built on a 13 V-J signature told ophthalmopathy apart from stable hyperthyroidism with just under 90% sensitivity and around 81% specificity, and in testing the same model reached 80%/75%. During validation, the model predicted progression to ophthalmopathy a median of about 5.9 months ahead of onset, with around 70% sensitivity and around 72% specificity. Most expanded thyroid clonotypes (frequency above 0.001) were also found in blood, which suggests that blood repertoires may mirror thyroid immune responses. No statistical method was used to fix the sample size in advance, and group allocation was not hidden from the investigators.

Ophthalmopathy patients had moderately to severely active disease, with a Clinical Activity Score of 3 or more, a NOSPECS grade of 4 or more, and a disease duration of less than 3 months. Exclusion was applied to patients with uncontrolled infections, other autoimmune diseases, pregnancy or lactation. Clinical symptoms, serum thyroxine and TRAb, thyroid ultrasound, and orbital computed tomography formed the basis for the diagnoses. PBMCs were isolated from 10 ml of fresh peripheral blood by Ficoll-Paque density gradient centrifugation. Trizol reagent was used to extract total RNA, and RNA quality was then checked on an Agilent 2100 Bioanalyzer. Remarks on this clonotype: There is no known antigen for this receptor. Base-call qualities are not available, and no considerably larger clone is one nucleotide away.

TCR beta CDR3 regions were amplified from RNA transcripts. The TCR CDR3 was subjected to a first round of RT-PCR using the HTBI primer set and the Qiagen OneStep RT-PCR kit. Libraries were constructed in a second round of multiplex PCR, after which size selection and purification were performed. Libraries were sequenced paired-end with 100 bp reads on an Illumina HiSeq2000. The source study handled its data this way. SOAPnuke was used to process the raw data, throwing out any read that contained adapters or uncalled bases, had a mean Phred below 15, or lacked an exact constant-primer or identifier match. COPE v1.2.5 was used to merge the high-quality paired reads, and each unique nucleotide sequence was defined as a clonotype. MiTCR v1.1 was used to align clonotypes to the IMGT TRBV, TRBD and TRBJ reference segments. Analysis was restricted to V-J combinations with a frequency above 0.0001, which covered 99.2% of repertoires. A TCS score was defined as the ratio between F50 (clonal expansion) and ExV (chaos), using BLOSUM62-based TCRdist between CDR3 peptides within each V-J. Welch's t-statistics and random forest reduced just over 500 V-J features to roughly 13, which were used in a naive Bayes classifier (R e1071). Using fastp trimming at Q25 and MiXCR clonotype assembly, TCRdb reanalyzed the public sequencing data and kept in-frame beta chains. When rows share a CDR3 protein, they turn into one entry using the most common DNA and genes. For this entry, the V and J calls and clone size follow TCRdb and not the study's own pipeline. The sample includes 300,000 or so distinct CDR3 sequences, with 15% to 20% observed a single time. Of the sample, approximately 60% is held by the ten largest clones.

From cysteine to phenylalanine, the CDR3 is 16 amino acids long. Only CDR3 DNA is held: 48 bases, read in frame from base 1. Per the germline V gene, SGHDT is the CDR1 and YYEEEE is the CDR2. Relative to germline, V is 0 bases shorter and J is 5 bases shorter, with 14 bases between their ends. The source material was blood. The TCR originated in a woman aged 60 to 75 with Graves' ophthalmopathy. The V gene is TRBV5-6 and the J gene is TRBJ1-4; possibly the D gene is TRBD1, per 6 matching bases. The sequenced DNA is TGTGCCAGCAGCTTGGGTGGACAGATGATCAATGAAAAACTGTTTTTT. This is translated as CASSLGGQMINEKLFF.